This entry describes one TCR beta chain. This entry belongs to a study of T cell clones after liver transplantation. At the level of the study: TCRbeta sequencing after a pre-transplant mixed lymphocyte reaction identified graft-donor-reactive clones, later tracked in post-transplant blood. Pre-transplant mixed lymphocyte reactions yielded third-party-reactive TCRbeta sequences as comparators for graft-donor-reactive sequences. Tolerant meant at least one year fully off immunosuppression without liver enzymes above twice normal. Blood was drawn pre-transplant, before withdrawal, and after full or failed withdrawal.

Assay used: immunoSEQ multiplex PCR; TCRdb lists only in-frame clones, some missing. This table holds more than 45,000 clones, approximately 70% found once. Germline lookup yields CDR1 SGHKS and CDR2 YYEKEE (reference sequence). The CDR3 covers 14 residues. V was clipped by 0 bases and J by 7 bases, with 14 bases between them. This TCR was sampled from a human patient who received a liver transplant. The T cells may come from the graft donor. The input for sequencing was CD4+ T cells from blood, taken at the approximately 15-month timepoint. V gene TRBV5-5 combines with J gene TRBJ2-7; perhaps TRBD2 as D (6 bases). The CDR3 protein is CASSLDRVLAEQYV. DNA for the CDR3: TGTGCCAGCAGCTTGGATCGGGTTCTAGCGGAGCAGTACGTC.